What follows are 3 T cell receptor beta chains derived from one specimen sequenced in a study of siplizumab effects on memory and regulatory T cells. TCRdb's copy holds only in-frame clones and misses some; the assay was immunoSEQ multiplex PCR. The sample contains approximately 84,000 clones, 85% to 95% of which appear only once. The sequenced material came from CD8+ T cells sorted from blood. Source of these receptors: a human donor in good health.

The J gene is TRBJ2-3, the V gene TRBV4-2; 8 bases are shared with TRBD1. V was clipped by 3 bases and J by 2 bases; unmatched bases: 4. Germline-derived CDR1 and CDR2 are LGHNA and YNFKEQ. This CDR3 has 15 amino acids. CDR3 amino acids: CASSHKTGDTDTQYF. CDR3 in DNA: TGTGCCAGCAGCCACAAGACAGGGGACACAGATACGCAGTATTTT.

This sequence joins TRBV27 and TRBJ2-5, with a weak D call TRBD2 (5 bases). Trimming cost V 5 bases and J 9 bases, with 16 bases left between them. This CDR3 has 13 amino acids. Germline CDR1 is MNHEY and CDR2 is SMNVEV (reference sequence). The CDR3 DNA follows: TGTGCCAGCAGTCTCCGGGATCTATCTTCCCAGTACTTC. Translated, it gives CASSLRDLSSQYF.

CDR3 amino acids: CASSPGLAGEGSSYNEQFF. DNA for the CDR3: TGTGCCAGCAGCCCTGGACTAGCGGGAGAAGGAAGCTCCTACAATGAGCAGTTCTTC. The chain has TRBV4-2 and TRBJ2-1, with TRBD2 matching over 13 bases. Germline V lookup: CDR1 LGHNA, CDR2 YNFKEQ. There are 19 residues in the CDR3. Losses at the gene ends were 4 bases for V and 0 bases for J; bases not matched to a gene: 9.